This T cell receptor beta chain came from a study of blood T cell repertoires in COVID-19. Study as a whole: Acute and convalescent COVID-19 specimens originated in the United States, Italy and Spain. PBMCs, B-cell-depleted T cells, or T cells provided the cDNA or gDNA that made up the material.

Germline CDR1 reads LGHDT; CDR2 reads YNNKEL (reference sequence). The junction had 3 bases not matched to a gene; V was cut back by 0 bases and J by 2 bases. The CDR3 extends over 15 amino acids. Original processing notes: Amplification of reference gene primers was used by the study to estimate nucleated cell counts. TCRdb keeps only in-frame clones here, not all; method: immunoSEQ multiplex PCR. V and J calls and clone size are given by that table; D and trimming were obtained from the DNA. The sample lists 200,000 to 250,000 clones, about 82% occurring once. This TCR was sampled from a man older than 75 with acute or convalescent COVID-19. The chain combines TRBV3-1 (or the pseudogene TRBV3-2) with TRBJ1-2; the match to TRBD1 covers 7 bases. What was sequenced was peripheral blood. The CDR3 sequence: CASSQEGQINYGYTF. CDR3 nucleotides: TGTGCCAGCAGCCAAGAGGGACAGATCAACTATGGCTACACCTTC.